This T cell receptor beta chain stems from a study of T cell responses to AZD1222 COVID-19 vaccine. Data came from immunoSEQ multiplex PCR; TCRdb stores just in-frame clones and leaves some out. The table lists roughly 50,000 clones, about 89% of them singletons, with roughly 15% in the top ten. Germline V gene data show CDR1 as SGHRS and CDR2 as YFSETQ. V trimming: 1 base; J trimming: 10 bases; junction bases outside the gene matches: 13. The CDR3 is 16 amino acids. Analysis merged second doses at about 4 or about 12 weeks. Comments on this clone: Its antigen is not identified.

Study-level results: The donors showed a predominance of white British ancestry and of females, with possible underestimation of clonal diversity.

This sample comprised peripheral blood, obtained 28 days after the second AZD1222 dose. The chain joins TRBV5-1 to TRBJ1-2, with 10 positions matching TRBD1. The origin of this receptor is an adult who received the AZD1222 COVID-19 vaccine. CDR3 region: CASSLPFVGQGNVYTF. The CDR3 DNA is TGCGCCAGCAGCTTGCCTTTCGTGGGACAGGGGAATGTCTACACCTTC.